The clone carrying this T cell receptor (beta chain) showed up just a few times. The source of the sample is a study of T-cell reconstitution after alpha-beta-depleted transplantation in children. Preparation of the TCRbeta library involved a method that used unique molecular identifiers. TCRdb itself ran the PCR reads through MiXCR, one entry per CDR3 protein. Here the sample spans about 540,000 distinct CDR3 sequences, around 17% being singletons. The germline V and J ends were trimmed by 4 bases and 0 bases, with 10 bases remaining between them. The CDR3 totals 15 residues. Germline V gives CDR1 SGHRS, CDR2 YFSETQ.

The clonotype comes from a human donor who donated a stem cell graft to a child with acute lymphoblastic leukemia. The sample was PBMCs from the stem cell graft donor, taken from the stem cell graft. The V and J genes are TRBV5-1 and TRBJ1-4; a weak D match, TRBD1 (5 bases). The CDR3 nucleotides are TGCGCCAGCAGCGACAGTGGGGCAACTAATGAAAAACTGTTTTTT. This translates into CASSDSGATNEKLFF.